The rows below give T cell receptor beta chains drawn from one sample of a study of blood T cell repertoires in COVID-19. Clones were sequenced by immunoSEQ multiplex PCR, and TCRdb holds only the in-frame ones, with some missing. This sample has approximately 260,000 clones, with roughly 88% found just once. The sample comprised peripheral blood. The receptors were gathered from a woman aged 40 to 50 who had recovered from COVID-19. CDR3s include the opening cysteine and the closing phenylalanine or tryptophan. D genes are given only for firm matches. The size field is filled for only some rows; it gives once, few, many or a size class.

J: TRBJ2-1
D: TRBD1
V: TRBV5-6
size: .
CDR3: CASSFPGTAYNEQFF
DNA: TGTGCCAGCAGTTTCCCCGGGACAGCATACAATGAGCAGTTCTTC

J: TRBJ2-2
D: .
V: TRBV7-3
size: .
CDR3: CASSQTGTRFTGELFF
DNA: TGTGCCAGCAGCCAGACCGGGACAAGATTCACCGGGGAGCTGTTTTTT

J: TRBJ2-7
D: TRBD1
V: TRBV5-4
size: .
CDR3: CASSAPSGTGAYEQYF
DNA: TGTGCCAGCAGCGCCCCCTCCGGGACAGGGGCCTACGAGCAGTACTTC

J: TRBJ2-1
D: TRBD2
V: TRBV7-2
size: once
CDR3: CASSSRGVYEQFF
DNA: TGTGCCAGCAGCTCCCGGGGGGTCTACGAGCAGTTCTTC

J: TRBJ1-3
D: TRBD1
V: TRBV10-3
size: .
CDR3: CAIGRITGGSGNTIYF
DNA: TGTGCCATCGGACGCATAACAGGGGGCTCTGGAAACACCATATATTTT

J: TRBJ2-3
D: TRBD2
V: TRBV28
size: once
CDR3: CASSPGLKGNTQYF
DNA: TGTGCCAGCAGCCCGGGACTAAAGGGGAATACGCAGTATTTT

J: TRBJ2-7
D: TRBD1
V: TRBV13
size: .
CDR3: CASSLGGTGAPYEQYF
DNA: TGTGCCAGCAGCTTAGGGGGGACAGGGGCTCCTTACGAGCAGTACTTC

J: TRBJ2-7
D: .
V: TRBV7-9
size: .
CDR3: CASSSEIGQTYEQYF
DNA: TGTGCCAGCAGCTCGGAGATTGGACAGACCTACGAGCAGTACTTC

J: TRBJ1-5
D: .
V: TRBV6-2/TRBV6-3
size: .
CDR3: CASSYFGNQPQHF
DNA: TGTGCCAGCAGTTACTTCGGCAATCAGCCCCAGCATTTT

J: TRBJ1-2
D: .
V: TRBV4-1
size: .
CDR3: CASSQKTGGYTF
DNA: TGCGCCAGCAGCCAAAAGACGGGTGGCTACACCTTC

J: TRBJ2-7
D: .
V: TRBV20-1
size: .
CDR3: CSASPLSSYEQYF
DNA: TGCAGTGCTAGTCCCTTGAGCTCCTACGAGCAGTACTTC

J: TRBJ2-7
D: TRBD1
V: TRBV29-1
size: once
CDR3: CSVEVGTGSHEQYF
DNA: TGCAGCGTTGAAGTGGGGACAGGGTCCCACGAGCAGTACTTC

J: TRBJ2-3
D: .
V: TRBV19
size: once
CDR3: CASSITASARTDTQYF
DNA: TGTGCCAGTAGTATTACAGCTAGCGCTCGCACAGATACGCAGTATTTT

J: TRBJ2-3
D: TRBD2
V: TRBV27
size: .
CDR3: CASSLRSLAGGHGTQYF
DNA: TGTGCCAGCAGTTTAAGGTCACTAGCGGGGGGGCACGGTACGCAGTATTTT

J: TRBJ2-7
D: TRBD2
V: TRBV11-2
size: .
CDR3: CASSLSASGYEQYF
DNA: TGTGCCAGCAGCTTAAGCGCTAGCGGTTACGAGCAGTACTTC

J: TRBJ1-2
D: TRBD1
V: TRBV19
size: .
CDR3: CASSIGGGGYGYTF
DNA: TGTGCCAGTAGTATAGGAGGGGGCGGGTATGGCTACACCTTC

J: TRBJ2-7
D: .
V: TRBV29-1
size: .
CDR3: CSVRKPGSSSYEQYF
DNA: TGCAGCGTCCGTAAACCAGGGTCGAGCTCCTACGAGCAGTACTTC

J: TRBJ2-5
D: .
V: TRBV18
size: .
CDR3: CASSIGPAGETQYF
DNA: TGTGCCAGCTCAATCGGGCCGGCGGGGGAGACCCAGTACTTC

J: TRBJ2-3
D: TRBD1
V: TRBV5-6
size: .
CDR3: CASSLVLWDRKDTQYF
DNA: TGTGCCAGCAGCTTGGTTCTGTGGGACAGGAAAGATACGCAGTATTTT

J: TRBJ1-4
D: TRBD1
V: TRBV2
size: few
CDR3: CASTLETGVGEKLFF
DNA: TGTGCCAGCACTCTAGAGACAGGGGTTGGAGAAAAACTGTTTTTT

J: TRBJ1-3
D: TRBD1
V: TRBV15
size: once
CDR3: CATSTNRGNTIYF
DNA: TGTGCCACCAGCACTAACAGGGGTAACACCATATATTTT

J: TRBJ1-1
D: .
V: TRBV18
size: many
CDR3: CASSSTGNTEAFF
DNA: TGTGCCAGCTCGTCAACAGGGAACACTGAAGCTTTCTTT

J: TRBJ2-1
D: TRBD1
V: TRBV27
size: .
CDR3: CASSQQGWLEQFF
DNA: TGTGCCAGCAGTCAACAGGGGTGGTTAGAGCAGTTCTTC

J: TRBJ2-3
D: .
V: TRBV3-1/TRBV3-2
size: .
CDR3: CASSRSGYSTDTQYF
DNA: TGTGCCAGCAGCCGTAGCGGTTATAGCACAGATACGCAGTATTTT

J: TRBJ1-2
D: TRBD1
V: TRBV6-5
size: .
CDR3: CASGRTGTFGYTF
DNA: TGTGCCAGCGGCAGGACAGGGACCTTTGGCTACACCTTC

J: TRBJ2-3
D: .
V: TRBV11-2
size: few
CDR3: CASTWSLTDTQYF
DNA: TGTGCCAGCACCTGGAGTCTGACAGATACGCAGTATTTT

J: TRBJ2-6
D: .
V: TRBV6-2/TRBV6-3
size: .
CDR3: CASSPPGSGANVLTF
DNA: TGTGCCAGCAGCCCCCCCGGGTCAGGGGCCAACGTCCTGACTTTC

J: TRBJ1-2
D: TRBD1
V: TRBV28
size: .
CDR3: CASSGPGQGARGYTF
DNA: TGTGCCAGCAGTGGGCCGGGACAGGGGGCTCGGGGCTACACCTTC

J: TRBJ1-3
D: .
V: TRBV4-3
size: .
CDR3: CASSQEVRSYTIYF
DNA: TGCGCCAGCAGCCAAGAAGTGAGGTCATACACCATATATTTT

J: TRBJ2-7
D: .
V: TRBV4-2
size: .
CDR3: CASSPAVPPYEQYF
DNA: TGTGCCAGCAGCCCCGCAGTGCCCCCCTACGAGCAGTACTTC

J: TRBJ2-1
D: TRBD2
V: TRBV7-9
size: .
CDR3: CASSTIGAGVRNEQFF
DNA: TGTGCCAGCAGCACAATAGGGGCGGGAGTGCGCAATGAGCAGTTCTTC

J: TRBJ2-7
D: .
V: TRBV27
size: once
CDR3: CASSTISGGSYEQYF
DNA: TGTGCCAGCAGTACAATTAGCGGAGGCTCCTACGAGCAGTACTTC

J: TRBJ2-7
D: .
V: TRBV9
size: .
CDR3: CASSVRDTREAYEQYF
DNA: TGTGCCAGCAGCGTTCGGGACACACGGGAGGCCTACGAGCAGTACTTC

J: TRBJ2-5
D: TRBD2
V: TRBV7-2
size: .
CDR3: CASSFQAGAETQYF
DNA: TGTGCCAGCAGCTTTCAAGCGGGAGCTGAGACCCAGTACTTC

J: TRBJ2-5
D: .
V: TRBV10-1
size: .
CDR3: CASRGGGQVAITETQYF
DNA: TGCGCCAGCAGAGGGGGAGGGCAAGTCGCGATCACGGAGACCCAGTACTTC

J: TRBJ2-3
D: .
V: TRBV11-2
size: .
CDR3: CASSLGRGGNTDTQYF
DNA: TGTGCCAGCAGCTTAGGGAGGGGCGGGAATACAGATACGCAGTATTTT

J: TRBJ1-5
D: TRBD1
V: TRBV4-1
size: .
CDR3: CASSLKLSQGVSNQPQHF
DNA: TGCGCCAGCAGCCTCAAGCTCTCCCAGGGGGTTTCCAATCAGCCCCAGCATTTT

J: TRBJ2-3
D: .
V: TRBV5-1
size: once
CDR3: CASSLEGVWADTQYF
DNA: TGCGCCAGCAGCTTGGAAGGAGTGTGGGCAGATACGCAGTATTTT

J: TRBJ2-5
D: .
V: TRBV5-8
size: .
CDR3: CASSLDREETQYF
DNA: TGTGCCAGCAGCTTGGACAGGGAAGAGACCCAGTACTTC

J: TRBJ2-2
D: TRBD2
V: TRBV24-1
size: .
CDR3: CATSDFGGAGELFF
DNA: TGTGCCACCAGTGATTTTGGGGGGGCCGGGGAGCTGTTTTTT

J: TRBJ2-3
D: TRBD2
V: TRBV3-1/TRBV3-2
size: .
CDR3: CASSYPGGAPDTQYF
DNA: TGTGCCAGCAGCTACCCCGGGGGGGCCCCAGATACGCAGTATTTT

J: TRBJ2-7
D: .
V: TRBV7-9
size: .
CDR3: CASSKSGGGVAYEQYF
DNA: TGTGCCAGCAGCAAATCAGGAGGAGGGGTCGCCTACGAGCAGTACTTC

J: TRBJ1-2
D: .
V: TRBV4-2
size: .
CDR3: CASSQEWQGSYGYTF
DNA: TGTGCCAGCAGCCAAGAATGGCAGGGATCCTATGGCTACACCTTC

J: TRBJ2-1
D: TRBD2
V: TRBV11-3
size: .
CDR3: CASSRRLAGDNEQFF
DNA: TGTGCCAGCAGCCGCCGACTAGCGGGGGACAATGAGCAGTTCTTC

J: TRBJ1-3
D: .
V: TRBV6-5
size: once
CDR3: CASSSPERGRGNTIYF
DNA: TGTGCCAGCAGTTCCCCGGAAAGGGGCAGAGGAAACACCATATATTTT

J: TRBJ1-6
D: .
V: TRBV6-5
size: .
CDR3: CASRRGMSSPLHF
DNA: TGTGCCAGCAGACGGGGTATGAGTTCACCCCTCCACTTT

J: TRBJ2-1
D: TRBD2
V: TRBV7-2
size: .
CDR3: CASSLDTSGGGYNEQFF
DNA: TGTGCCAGCAGCTTAGACACTAGCGGGGGGGGATACAATGAGCAGTTCTTC

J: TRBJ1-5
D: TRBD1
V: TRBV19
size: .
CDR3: CASTGQGFYQPQHF
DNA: TGTGCCAGTACGGGACAGGGGTTTTATCAGCCCCAGCATTTT

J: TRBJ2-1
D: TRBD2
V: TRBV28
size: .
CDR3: CASSPLPGLVTYNEQFF
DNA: TGTGCCAGCAGTCCCCTCCCGGGACTAGTCACCTACAATGAGCAGTTCTTC

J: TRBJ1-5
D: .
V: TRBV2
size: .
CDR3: CASTAGVRVSNQPQHF
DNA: TGTGCCAGCACAGCAGGGGTAAGGGTTAGCAATCAGCCCCAGCATTTT

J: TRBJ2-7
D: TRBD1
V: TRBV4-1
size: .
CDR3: CASSVAPGQSTKQYF
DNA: TGCGCCAGCAGCGTCGCCCCGGGACAGTCTACAAAGCAGTACTTC

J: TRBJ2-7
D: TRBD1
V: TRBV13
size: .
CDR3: CASSLTGGAPGEQYF
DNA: TGTGCCAGCAGCTTGACAGGGGGCGCCCCCGGAGAGCAGTACTTC

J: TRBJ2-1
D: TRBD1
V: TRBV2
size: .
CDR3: CAIQTGGRRNEQFF
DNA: TGTGCCATCCAGACAGGGGGTAGGAGGAATGAGCAGTTCTTC